A selection of T cell receptor beta chains follows, all from one sample in a study of cytomegalovirus exposure and HLA in healthy donors. Sequencing was performed with immunoSEQ multiplex PCR; in TCRdb, only in-frame clones are kept and a portion is missing. Among 95,000 to 150,000 clones listed, more than 75% were seen once. The sample taken for sequencing was PBMCs. These receptors originate from a woman in her twenties or thirties in good health and CMV-seronegative. Both conserved end residues are part of each CDR3. The order of the fields is D gene, CDR3 length, J gene, clone size, V gene, CDR3 DNA, CDR3 protein. The D gene is left open where the match is weak. The size field is filled for only some rows; it gives once, few, many or a size class.

D gene: -; CDR3 length: 15; J gene: TRBJ2-7; clone size: -; V gene: TRBV4-3; CDR3 DNA: TGCGCCAGCAGCCAAGGGTTGGGCCCCGGCTACGAGCAGTACTTC; CDR3 protein: CASSQGLGPGYEQYF
D gene: TRBD2; CDR3 length: 15; J gene: TRBJ2-5; clone size: -; V gene: TRBV18; CDR3 DNA: TGTGCCAGCTCACGGACTAGCGGGGGCCAAGAGACCCAGTACTTC; CDR3 protein: CASSRTSGGQETQYF
D gene: -; CDR3 length: 13; J gene: TRBJ1-1; clone size: once; V gene: TRBV11-2; CDR3 DNA: TGTGCCAGCAGCTCCCCCGGGAACCCGGGAGCTTTCTTT; CDR3 protein: CASSSPGNPGAFF
D gene: TRBD2; CDR3 length: 16; J gene: TRBJ2-2; clone size: -; V gene: TRBV7-9; CDR3 DNA: TGTGCCAGCAGCTTAGTACGGACTAGCGGGGTCGGGGAGCTGTTTTTT; CDR3 protein: CASSLVRTSGVGELFF
D gene: TRBD1; CDR3 length: 15; J gene: TRBJ1-2; clone size: -; V gene: TRBV29-1; CDR3 DNA: TGCAGCGCTGTGACAGGGCAACGGATTAACTATGGCTACACCTTC; CDR3 protein: CSAVTGQRINYGYTF
D gene: TRBD1; CDR3 length: 14; J gene: TRBJ2-7; clone size: -; V gene: TRBV5-8; CDR3 DNA: TGTGCCAGCAGCCTGGACAGGGAAACCTACGAGCAGTACTTC; CDR3 protein: CASSLDRETYEQYF
D gene: TRBD1; CDR3 length: 18; J gene: TRBJ1-1; clone size: -; V gene: TRBV4-3; CDR3 DNA: TGCGCCAGCAGCCAAGATCCTGGACAGGGGGCTGGCAAAACTGAAGCTTTCTTT; CDR3 protein: CASSQDPGQGAGKTEAFF
D gene: -; CDR3 length: 14; J gene: TRBJ2-6; clone size: once; V gene: TRBV7-2; CDR3 DNA: TGTGCTCAAAGGGGAGGCGCTGGGGCCAACGTCCTGACTTTC; CDR3 protein: CAQRGGAGANVLTF
D gene: -; CDR3 length: 12; J gene: TRBJ1-2; clone size: few; V gene: TRBV28; CDR3 DNA: TGTGCCAGCAGTTCACGAGTCGGTGGCTACACCTTC; CDR3 protein: CASSSRVGGYTF
D gene: -; CDR3 length: 17; J gene: TRBJ1-3; clone size: -; V gene: TRBV6-1; CDR3 DNA: TGTGCCAGCAGTGCCTTAGGGGACTCCGTCTCTGGAAACACCATATATTTT; CDR3 protein: CASSALGDSVSGNTIYF
D gene: -; CDR3 length: 17; J gene: TRBJ1-5; clone size: once; V gene: TRBV4-1; CDR3 DNA: TGCGCCAGCAGCCAAGATCCGGAGGTGTGGAGCAATCAGCCCCAGCATTTT; CDR3 protein: CASSQDPEVWSNQPQHF
D gene: -; CDR3 length: 14; J gene: TRBJ2-3; clone size: -; V gene: TRBV7-9; CDR3 DNA: TGTGCCAGCAGCTTTACTATTGGCACAGATACGCAGTATTTT; CDR3 protein: CASSFTIGTDTQYF
D gene: -; CDR3 length: 13; J gene: TRBJ1-3; clone size: -; V gene: TRBV30; CDR3 DNA: TGTGCCTGTAAAGGAGGCTCTGGAAACACCATATATTTT; CDR3 protein: CACKGGSGNTIYF
D gene: TRBD2; CDR3 length: 17; J gene: TRBJ2-5; clone size: once; V gene: TRBV13; CDR3 DNA: TGTGCCAGCAGCCAGATAGTGGAACTAGCGGGACTTAAGGCCCAGTACTTC; CDR3 protein: CASSQIVELAGLKAQYF
D gene: -; CDR3 length: 14; J gene: TRBJ1-2; clone size: -; V gene: TRBV5-1; CDR3 DNA: TGCGCCAGCAGCTTGGGCCGACGGGACTATGGCTACACCTTC; CDR3 protein: CASSLGRRDYGYTF
D gene: -; CDR3 length: 14; J gene: TRBJ2-3; clone size: -; V gene: TRBV6-5; CDR3 DNA: TGTGCCAGCAGTACCGACCTACAGGGCTATACGCAGTATTTT; CDR3 protein: CASSTDLQGYTQYF
D gene: -; CDR3 length: 15; J gene: TRBJ1-3; clone size: -; V gene: TRBV11-2; CDR3 DNA: TGTGCCAGCAGCTTTCCACAGGGATCTGGAAACACCATATATTTT; CDR3 protein: CASSFPQGSGNTIYF
D gene: -; CDR3 length: 16; J gene: TRBJ1-6; clone size: -; V gene: TRBV9; CDR3 DNA: TGTGCCAGCAGCCTGGGGGCAGGGCCACATAATTCACCCCTCCACTTT; CDR3 protein: CASSLGAGPHNSPLHF
D gene: -; CDR3 length: 15; J gene: TRBJ2-5; clone size: -; V gene: TRBV9; CDR3 DNA: TGTGCCAGCAGCGATAGTGGGGCAGGGAGGGAGACCCAGTACTTC; CDR3 protein: CASSDSGAGRETQYF
D gene: -; CDR3 length: 17; J gene: TRBJ1-6; clone size: -; V gene: TRBV27; CDR3 DNA: TGTGCCAGCAGTTTTCAAGGGAGGGGGTTAGGCTTTTCACCCCTCCACTTT; CDR3 protein: CASSFQGRGLGFSPLHF
D gene: -; CDR3 length: 13; J gene: TRBJ1-5; clone size: -; V gene: TRBV7-2; CDR3 DNA: TGTGCCAGCAGCCCCCGAGGCAATCAGCCCCAGCATTTT; CDR3 protein: CASSPRGNQPQHF
D gene: TRBD2; CDR3 length: 18; J gene: TRBJ2-3; clone size: -; V gene: TRBV9; CDR3 DNA: TGTGCCAGCAGCCTACGGACTAGCGGGGGTGCTAGCACAGATACGCAGTATTTT; CDR3 protein: CASSLRTSGGASTDTQYF
D gene: -; CDR3 length: 14; J gene: TRBJ2-7; clone size: -; V gene: TRBV18; CDR3 DNA: TGTGCCAGCTCACCAGCAGGGTGGGACTACGAGCAGTACTTC; CDR3 protein: CASSPAGWDYEQYF
D gene: TRBD2; CDR3 length: 16; J gene: TRBJ2-5; clone size: once; V gene: TRBV7-8; CDR3 DNA: TGTGCCAGCAGCTCCAGGACTAGCGGGGGGTCAGAGACCCAGTACTTC; CDR3 protein: CASSSRTSGGSETQYF
D gene: -; CDR3 length: 16; J gene: TRBJ1-2; clone size: -; V gene: TRBV4-1; CDR3 DNA: TGCGCCAGCAGCCACGCTCAGCAGGGAAGGAATGATGGCTACACCTTC; CDR3 protein: CASSHAQQGRNDGYTF
D gene: TRBD2; CDR3 length: 13; J gene: TRBJ2-3; clone size: -; V gene: TRBV2; CDR3 DNA: TGTGCCAGCACCCCGGGGCGGGGGAATACGCAGTATTTT; CDR3 protein: CASTPGRGNTQYF
D gene: -; CDR3 length: 16; J gene: TRBJ1-1; clone size: -; V gene: TRBV19; CDR3 DNA: TGTGCCAGTTCGCTAGGGACATACGGATTGAACACTGAAGCTTTCTTT; CDR3 protein: CASSLGTYGLNTEAFF
D gene: -; CDR3 length: 17; J gene: TRBJ2-3; clone size: -; V gene: TRBV27; CDR3 DNA: TGTGCCAGCGGATTAGCGGAAGTTTACCGTCCGACAGATACGCAGTATTTT; CDR3 protein: CASGLAEVYRPTDTQYF
D gene: -; CDR3 length: 14; J gene: TRBJ2-7; clone size: -; V gene: TRBV29-1; CDR3 DNA: TGCAGCGCCGCTAGCTCGCTTACAACCTACGAGCAGTACTTC; CDR3 protein: CSAASSLTTYEQYF
D gene: TRBD2; CDR3 length: 17; J gene: TRBJ2-3; clone size: -; V gene: TRBV19; CDR3 DNA: TGTGCCAGTAGTATGGGGTTCCTAGCGGGGGGCACAGATACGCAGTATTTT; CDR3 protein: CASSMGFLAGGTDTQYF
D gene: TRBD1; CDR3 length: 16; J gene: TRBJ1-3; clone size: -; V gene: TRBV5-1; CDR3 DNA: TGCGCCAGCAGCCGGGACAGGGCCATCTCTGGAAACACCATATATTTT; CDR3 protein: CASSRDRAISGNTIYF
D gene: TRBD1; CDR3 length: 15; J gene: TRBJ2-1; clone size: once; V gene: TRBV7-2; CDR3 DNA: TGTGCCAGCAGCAAAGGACAGGGTTCCTACAATGAGCAGTTCTTC; CDR3 protein: CASSKGQGSYNEQFF
D gene: TRBD1; CDR3 length: 14; J gene: TRBJ1-5; clone size: many; V gene: TRBV23-1; CDR3 DNA: TGCGCCAGCACCTCCGGGACAGGCCATCAGCCCCAGCATTTT; CDR3 protein: CASTSGTGHQPQHF
D gene: TRBD2; CDR3 length: 13; J gene: TRBJ2-5; clone size: -; V gene: TRBV30; CDR3 DNA: TGTGCCTGGAGTGTACCCCCCGGGACTACGTCGTACTTC; CDR3 protein: CAWSVPPGTTSYF
D gene: TRBD1; CDR3 length: 14; J gene: TRBJ2-2; clone size: -; V gene: TRBV15; CDR3 DNA: TGTGCCACGTCCCGGGACAGTCAAACCGGGGAGCTGTTTTTT; CDR3 protein: CATSRDSQTGELFF
D gene: TRBD1; CDR3 length: 13; J gene: TRBJ1-2; clone size: -; V gene: TRBV15; CDR3 DNA: TGTGCCACCAGCAGGGACAGGGGAAATGGCTACACCTTC; CDR3 protein: CATSRDRGNGYTF
D gene: -; CDR3 length: 13; J gene: TRBJ2-1; clone size: -; V gene: TRBV7-3; CDR3 DNA: TGTGCCAGCAGCAGAGAGGTTTACAATGAGCAGTTCTTC; CDR3 protein: CASSREVYNEQFF
D gene: -; CDR3 length: 18; J gene: TRBJ1-4; clone size: -; V gene: TRBV5-1; CDR3 DNA: TGCGCCAGCAGCTTGGGAGCGGGCCTTTTTGCAACTAATGAAAAACTGTTTTTT; CDR3 protein: CASSLGAGLFATNEKLFF
D gene: -; CDR3 length: 13; J gene: TRBJ2-7; clone size: -; V gene: TRBV6-5; CDR3 DNA: TGTGCCAGCAGTCGGACAGTACTTGGCGAGCAGTACTTC; CDR3 protein: CASSRTVLGEQYF
D gene: -; CDR3 length: 16; J gene: TRBJ1-2; clone size: -; V gene: TRBV6-5; CDR3 DNA: TGTGCCAGCAGTTACTCGACGGCCAGGGGACTATCTGGCTACACCTTC; CDR3 protein: CASSYSTARGLSGYTF
D gene: -; CDR3 length: 10; J gene: TRBJ1-2; clone size: once; V gene: TRBV29-1; CDR3 DNA: TGCAGAGGAAGAGCGGAGGGCTACACCTTC; CDR3 protein: CRGRAEGYTF
D gene: TRBD1; CDR3 length: 13; J gene: TRBJ1-2; clone size: -; V gene: TRBV9; CDR3 DNA: TGTGCCAGCAGCGTTACAGGGGCTAGGGGCTACACCTTC; CDR3 protein: CASSVTGARGYTF
D gene: TRBD1; CDR3 length: 13; J gene: TRBJ2-7; clone size: -; V gene: TRBV29-1; CDR3 DNA: TGCAGCGTCCGGACAGGGGAAGGCTACGAGCAGTACTTC; CDR3 protein: CSVRTGEGYEQYF
D gene: -; CDR3 length: 17; J gene: TRBJ2-6; clone size: -; V gene: TRBV9; CDR3 DNA: TGTGCCAGCAGCGTAGTGGGCACCCCCTCTGGGGCCAACGTCCTGACTTTC; CDR3 protein: CASSVVGTPSGANVLTF
D gene: TRBD1; CDR3 length: 14; J gene: TRBJ2-7; clone size: -; V gene: TRBV5-1; CDR3 DNA: TGCGCCAGCAGCTCCGGGACAGGACCCTACGAGCAGTACTTC; CDR3 protein: CASSSGTGPYEQYF
D gene: TRBD1; CDR3 length: 13; J gene: TRBJ2-7; clone size: -; V gene: TRBV2; CDR3 DNA: TGTGCCAGCAGTGCCCGGGACAGGGGTCCTGAGTACTTC; CDR3 protein: CASSARDRGPEYF
D gene: -; CDR3 length: 13; J gene: TRBJ2-7; clone size: -; V gene: TRBV25-1; CDR3 DNA: TGTGCCAGCAGTGAGATGAGCTCCTACGAGCAGTACTTC; CDR3 protein: CASSEMSSYEQYF
D gene: -; CDR3 length: 14; J gene: TRBJ1-1; clone size: -; V gene: TRBV4-3; CDR3 DNA: TGCGCCAGCAGCCAAGGTAGTAGCACTACTGAAGCTTTCTTT; CDR3 protein: CASSQGSSTTEAFF
D gene: -; CDR3 length: 17; J gene: TRBJ1-1; clone size: -; V gene: TRBV19; CDR3 DNA: TGTGCCAGTAGTTTTCTATCCGCAGGGGTACCGAACACTGAAGCTTTCTTT; CDR3 protein: CASSFLSAGVPNTEAFF
D gene: TRBD1; CDR3 length: 16; J gene: TRBJ2-7; clone size: -; V gene: TRBV14; CDR3 DNA: TGTGCCAGCAGCCACCTAACTGGACAGGGGTCCCACGAGCAGTACTTC; CDR3 protein: CASSHLTGQGSHEQYF
D gene: TRBD1; CDR3 length: 14; J gene: TRBJ2-2; clone size: -; V gene: TRBV7-2; CDR3 DNA: TGTGCCAGCAGCCGACAGGGTACGACCGGGGAGCTGTTTTTT; CDR3 protein: CASSRQGTTGELFF
D gene: -; CDR3 length: 14; J gene: TRBJ1-1; clone size: -; V gene: TRBV6-5; CDR3 DNA: TGTGCCAGCAGCCGTAGGGGCTCCTACACTGAAGCTTTCTTT; CDR3 protein: CASSRRGSYTEAFF
D gene: -; CDR3 length: 17; J gene: TRBJ2-2; clone size: -; V gene: TRBV7-6; CDR3 DNA: TGTGCCAGCAGCCCCCGTGGGCGGGCCTCGAACACCGGGGAGCTGTTTTTT; CDR3 protein: CASSPRGRASNTGELFF